This TCR beta chain was captured in a study of blood T cell repertoires in COVID-19. Study at large: Whether acute or convalescent, the COVID-19 samples came from the United States, Italy and Spain. In each case, the material was cDNA or gDNA derived from T cells, B-cell-depleted T cells, or PBMCs.

The V end was cut by 6 bases, the J end by 4 bases, with 11 bases between. The germline V gene has CDR1 LGHNT and CDR2 FRNRAP. The CDR3 contains 13 residues. Authors' processing steps: How many nucleated cells were present was estimated from reference gene primer amplification. Assay: immunoSEQ multiplex PCR; the TCRdb copy retains only in-frame clones and omits some. V, J and clone size were drawn from that table, and D and trimming were deduced from the DNA. The data hold about 100,000 clones, with under 90% observed a single time. V usage is TRBV12-5 and J usage is TRBJ2-3, with D perhaps matching TRBD2 (6 bases). This receptor was obtained from a human donor in a cohort sampled during active COVID-19. Source material: peripheral blood. In nucleotides, the CDR3 is TGTGCTAGTGGCGCCTCGGGGGCAGATACGCAGTATTTT. The encoded protein is CASGASGADTQYF.